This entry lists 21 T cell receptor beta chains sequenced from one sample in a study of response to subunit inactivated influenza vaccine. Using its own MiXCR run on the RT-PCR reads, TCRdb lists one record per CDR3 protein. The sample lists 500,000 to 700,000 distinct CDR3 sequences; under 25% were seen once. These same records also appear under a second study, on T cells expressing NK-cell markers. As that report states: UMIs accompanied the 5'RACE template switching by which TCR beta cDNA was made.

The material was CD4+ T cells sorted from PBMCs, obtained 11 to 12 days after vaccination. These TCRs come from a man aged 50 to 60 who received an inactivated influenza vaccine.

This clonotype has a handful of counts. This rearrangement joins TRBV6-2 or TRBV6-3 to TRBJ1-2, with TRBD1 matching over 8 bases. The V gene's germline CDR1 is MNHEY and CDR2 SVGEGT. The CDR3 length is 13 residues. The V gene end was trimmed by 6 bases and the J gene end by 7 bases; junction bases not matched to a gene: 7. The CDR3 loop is CASSSDRGGGYTF. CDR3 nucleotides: TGTGCCAGCAGCTCAGACAGGGGCGGTGGCTACACCTTC.

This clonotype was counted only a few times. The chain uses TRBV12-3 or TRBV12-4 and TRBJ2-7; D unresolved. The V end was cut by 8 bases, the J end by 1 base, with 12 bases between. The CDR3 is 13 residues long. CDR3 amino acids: CASLRTASYEQYF. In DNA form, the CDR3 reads TGTGCCAGCCTTAGAACAGCTTCCTACGAGCAGTACTTC.

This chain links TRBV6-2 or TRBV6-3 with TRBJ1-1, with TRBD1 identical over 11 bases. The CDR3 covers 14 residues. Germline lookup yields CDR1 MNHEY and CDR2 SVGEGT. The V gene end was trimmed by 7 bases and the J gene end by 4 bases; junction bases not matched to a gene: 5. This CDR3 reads CASTEDRGPTEAFF. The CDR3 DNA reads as TGTGCCAGCACAGAGGACAGGGGGCCCACTGAAGCTTTCTTT.

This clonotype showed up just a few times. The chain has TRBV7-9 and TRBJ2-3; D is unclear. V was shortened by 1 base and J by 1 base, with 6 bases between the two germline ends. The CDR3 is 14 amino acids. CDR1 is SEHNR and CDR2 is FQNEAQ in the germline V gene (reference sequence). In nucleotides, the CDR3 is TGTGCCAGCAGCTTAGACACCCGCACAGATACGCAGTATTTT. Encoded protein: CASSLDTRTDTQYF.

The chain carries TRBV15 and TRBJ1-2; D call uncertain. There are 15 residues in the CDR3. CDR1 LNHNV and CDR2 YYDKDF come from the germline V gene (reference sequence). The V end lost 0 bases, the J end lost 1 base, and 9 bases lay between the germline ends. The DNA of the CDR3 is TGTGCCACCAGCAGAGAAATTGGAGTTAACTATGGCTACACCTTC. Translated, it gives CATSREIGVNYGYTF.

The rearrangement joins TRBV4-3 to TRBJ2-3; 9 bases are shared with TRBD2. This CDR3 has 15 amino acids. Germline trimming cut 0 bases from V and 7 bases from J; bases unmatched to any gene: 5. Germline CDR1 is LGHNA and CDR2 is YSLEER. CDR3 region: CASSQDSGGTYTQYF. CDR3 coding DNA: TGCGCCAGCAGCCAAGATAGCGGGGGTACATATACGCAGTATTTT.

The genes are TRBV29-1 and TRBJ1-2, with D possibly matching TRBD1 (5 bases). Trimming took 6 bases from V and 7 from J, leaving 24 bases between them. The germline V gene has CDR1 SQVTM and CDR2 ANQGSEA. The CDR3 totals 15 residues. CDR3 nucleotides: TGCAGCGTGGGGTGGACATCGCGAAAGGACGGTGGCTACACCTTC. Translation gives CSVGWTSRKDGGYTF. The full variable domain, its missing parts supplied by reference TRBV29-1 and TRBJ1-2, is SAVISQKPSRDICQRGTSLTIQCQVDSQVTMMFWYRQQPGQSLTLIATANQGSEATYESGFVIDKFPISRPNLTFSTLTVSNMSPEDSSIYLCSVGWTSRKDGGYTFGSGTRLTVV.

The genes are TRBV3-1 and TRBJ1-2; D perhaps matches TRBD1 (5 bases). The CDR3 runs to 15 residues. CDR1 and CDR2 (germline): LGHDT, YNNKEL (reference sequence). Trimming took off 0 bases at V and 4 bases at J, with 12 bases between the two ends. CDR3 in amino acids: CASSQERGTGYGYTF. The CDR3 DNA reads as TGTGCCAGCAGCCAAGAACGTGGGACGGGCTATGGCTACACCTTC.

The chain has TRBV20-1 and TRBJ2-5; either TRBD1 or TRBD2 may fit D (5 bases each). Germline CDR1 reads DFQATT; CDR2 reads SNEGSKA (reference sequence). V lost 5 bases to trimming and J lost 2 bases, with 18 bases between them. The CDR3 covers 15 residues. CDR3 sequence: CSAFNPGPKQETQYF. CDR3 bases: TGCAGTGCTTTTAACCCGGGACCCAAGCAAGAGACCCAGTACTTC.

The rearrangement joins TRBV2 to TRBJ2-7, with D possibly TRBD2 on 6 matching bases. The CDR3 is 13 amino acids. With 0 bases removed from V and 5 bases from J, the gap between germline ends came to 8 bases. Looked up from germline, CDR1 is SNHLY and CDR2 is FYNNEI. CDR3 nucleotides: TGTGCCAGCAGTGAAGCTGGCGGGAACGAGCAGTACTTC. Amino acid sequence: CASSEAGGNEQYF.

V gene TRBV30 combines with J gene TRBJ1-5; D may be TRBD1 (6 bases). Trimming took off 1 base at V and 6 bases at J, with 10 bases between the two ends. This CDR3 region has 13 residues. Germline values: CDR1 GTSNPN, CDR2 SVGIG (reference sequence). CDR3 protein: CAWSAMGAQPQHF. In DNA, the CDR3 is TGTGCCTGGAGTGCAATGGGGGCTCAGCCCCAGCATTTT. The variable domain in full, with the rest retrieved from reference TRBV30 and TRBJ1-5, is SQTIHQWPATLVQPVGSPLSLECTVEGTSNPNLYWYRQAAGRGLQLLFYSVGIGQISSEVPQNLSASRPQDRQFILSSKKLLLSDSGFYLCAWSAMGAQPQHFGDGTRLSIL.

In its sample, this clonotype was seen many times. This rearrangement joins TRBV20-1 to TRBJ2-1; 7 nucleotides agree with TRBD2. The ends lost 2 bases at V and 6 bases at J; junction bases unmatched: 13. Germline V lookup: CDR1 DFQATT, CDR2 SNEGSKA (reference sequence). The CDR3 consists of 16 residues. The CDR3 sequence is CSARRSSGPLFNEQFF. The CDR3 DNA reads TGCAGTGCTAGAAGGAGTAGCGGGCCACTTTTCAATGAGCAGTTCTTC.

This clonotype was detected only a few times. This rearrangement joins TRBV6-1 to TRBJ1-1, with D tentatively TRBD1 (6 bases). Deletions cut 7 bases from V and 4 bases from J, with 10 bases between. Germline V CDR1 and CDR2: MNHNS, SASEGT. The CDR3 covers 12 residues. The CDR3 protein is CASNREITEAFF. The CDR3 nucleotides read TGTGCCAGCAACAGGGAGATCACTGAAGCTTTCTTT.

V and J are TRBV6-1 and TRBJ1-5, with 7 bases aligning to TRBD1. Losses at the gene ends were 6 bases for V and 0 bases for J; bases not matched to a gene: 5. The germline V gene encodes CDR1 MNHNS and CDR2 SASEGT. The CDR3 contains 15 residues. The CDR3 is CASSGQAYSNQPQHF. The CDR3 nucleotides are TGTGCCAGCAGCGGACAGGCCTATAGCAATCAGCCCCAGCATTTT.

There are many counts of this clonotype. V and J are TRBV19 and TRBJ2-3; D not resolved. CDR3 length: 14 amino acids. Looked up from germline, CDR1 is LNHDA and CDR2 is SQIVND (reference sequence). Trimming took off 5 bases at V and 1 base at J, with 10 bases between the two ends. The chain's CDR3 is CASSVDGRTDTQYF. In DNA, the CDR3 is TGTGCCAGTAGTGTGGACGGGCGCACAGATACGCAGTATTTT.

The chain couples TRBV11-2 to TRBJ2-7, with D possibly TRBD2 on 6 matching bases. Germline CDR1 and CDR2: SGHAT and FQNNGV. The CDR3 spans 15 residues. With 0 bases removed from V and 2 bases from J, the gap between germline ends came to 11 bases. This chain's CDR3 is CASSLDVREAYEQYF. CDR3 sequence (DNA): TGTGCCAGCAGCTTAGATGTCAGGGAGGCCTACGAGCAGTACTTC.

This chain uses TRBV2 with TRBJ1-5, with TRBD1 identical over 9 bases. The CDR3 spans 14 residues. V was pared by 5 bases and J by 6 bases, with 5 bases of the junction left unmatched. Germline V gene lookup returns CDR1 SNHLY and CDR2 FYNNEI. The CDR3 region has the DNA TGTGCCAGCAGTCAGACAGGGGGGGGTCAGCCCCAGCATTTT. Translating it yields CASSQTGGGQPQHF.

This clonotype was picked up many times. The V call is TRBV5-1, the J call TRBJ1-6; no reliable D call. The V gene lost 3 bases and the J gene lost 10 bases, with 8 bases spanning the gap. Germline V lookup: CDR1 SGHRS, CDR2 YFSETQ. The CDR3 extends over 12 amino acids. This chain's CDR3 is CASSSGDSPLHF. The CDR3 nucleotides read TGCGCCAGCAGCTCTGGCGACTCACCCCTCCACTTT.

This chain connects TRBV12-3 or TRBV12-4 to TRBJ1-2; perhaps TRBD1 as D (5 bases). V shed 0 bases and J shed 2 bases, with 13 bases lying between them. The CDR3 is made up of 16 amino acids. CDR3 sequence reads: CASSLAREGWNYGYTF. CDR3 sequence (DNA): TGTGCCAGCAGTTTAGCCAGGGAAGGCTGGAACTATGGCTACACCTTC.

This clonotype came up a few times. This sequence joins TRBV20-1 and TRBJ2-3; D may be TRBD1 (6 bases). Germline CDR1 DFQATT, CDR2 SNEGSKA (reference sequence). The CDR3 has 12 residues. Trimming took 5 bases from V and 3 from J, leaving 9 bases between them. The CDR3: CSARRGTDTQYF. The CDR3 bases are TGCAGTGCTCGCAGGGGAACAGATACGCAGTATTTT.

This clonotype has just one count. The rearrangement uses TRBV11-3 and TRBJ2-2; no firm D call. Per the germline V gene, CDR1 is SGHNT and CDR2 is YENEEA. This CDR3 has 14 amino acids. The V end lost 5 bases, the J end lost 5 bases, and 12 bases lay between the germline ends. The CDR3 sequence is CASSPRSGTGELFF. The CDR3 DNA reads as TGTGCCAGCAGCCCACGGTCCGGGACCGGGGAGCTGTTTTTT.